This T cell receptor beta chain was obtained from a study of blood T cell repertoires in COVID-19. Whole-study context: Collection of acute and convalescent COVID-19 samples took place in the United States, Italy and Spain.

Study processing details: Estimated nucleated cell counts came from reference gene primer amplification. The assay was immunoSEQ multiplex PCR, and TCRdb's table has in-frame clones only and misses some. V and J calls and clone size are as listed in that table; D and trimming were resolved from the DNA. The sample carries 150,000 to 200,000 clones, 79% recorded once. Trimming removed 3 bases from V and 8 bases from J, with 9 bases in between. This CDR3 comprises 13 residues. CDR1 is KGHDR and CDR2 is SFDVKD in the germline V gene. The receptor was isolated from a man aged 60-69 years with active or convalescent COVID-19. Source material: peripheral blood. V usage is TRBV24-1 and J usage is TRBJ1-4; no clear D. CDR3 DNA: TGTGCCACCAGTGATGGGGAGATCGAAAAACTGTTTTTT. Translated: CATSDGEIEKLFF.